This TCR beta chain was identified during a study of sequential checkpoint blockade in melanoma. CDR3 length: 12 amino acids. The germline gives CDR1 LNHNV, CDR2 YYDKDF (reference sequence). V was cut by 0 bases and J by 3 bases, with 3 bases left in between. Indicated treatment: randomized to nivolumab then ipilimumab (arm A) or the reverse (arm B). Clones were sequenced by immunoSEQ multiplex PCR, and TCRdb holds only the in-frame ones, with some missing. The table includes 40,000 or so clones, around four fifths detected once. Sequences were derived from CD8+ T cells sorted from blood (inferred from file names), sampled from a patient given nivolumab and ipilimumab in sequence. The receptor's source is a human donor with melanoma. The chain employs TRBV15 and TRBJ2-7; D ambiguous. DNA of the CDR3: TGTGCCACCAGCAGAGACAACTACGAGCAGTACTTC. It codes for CATSRDNYEQYF.